The next 3 T cell receptor beta chains were all read from a single sample in a study of T-cell reconstitution after alpha-beta-depleted transplantation in children. Unique molecular identifiers featured in how the TCRbeta library was prepared. MiXCR, run by TCRdb on the PCR reads, gives a single entry per CDR3 protein. The sample has 600,000 to 800,000 distinct CDR3 sequences, about an eighth seen once; the top ten hold roughly 0.77%. Sequenced here: PBMCs, sampled before TCRalphabeta/CD19-depleted stem cell transplant. These receptors were taken from a girl aged 2 to 10 with congenital amegakaryocytic thrombocytopenia, due to receive a stem cell transplant.

This clonotype has a handful of counts. The chain joins TRBV5-1 to TRBJ2-1; TRBD1 matches 7 bases. V trimming: 0 bases; J trimming: 2 bases; junction bases outside the gene matches: 5. From germline, CDR1 is SGHRS and CDR2 YFSETQ. The CDR3 runs 16 residues. The CDR3 DNA follows: TGCGCCAGCAGCTTGGTCGGGACAGAGGCCTACAATGAGCAGTTCTTC. It specifies CASSLVGTEAYNEQFF.

The sample holds a few counts of this clonotype. This sequence joins TRBV29-1 and TRBJ2-7; 9 bases are a match to TRBD2. The CDR3 spans 14 residues. V was clipped by 3 bases and J by 7 bases; unmatched bases: 10. The germline V gene has CDR1 SQVTM and CDR2 ANQGSEA. The CDR3 region has the DNA TGCAGCGTTGAGACGCGGGAGGGACATCGGGAGCAGTACTTC. Amino acid sequence: CSVETREGHREQYF.

This clonotype showed up many times. J is TRBJ2-7 and V is TRBV20-1; D may be TRBD1 (6 bases). The germline gives CDR1 DFQATT, CDR2 SNEGSKA (reference sequence). The V gene lost 4 bases and the J gene lost 4 bases, with 11 bases spanning the gap. The CDR3 totals 12 residues. Written as DNA, the CDR3 is TGCAGTGCTACCCAGGGGCGATACGAGCAGTACTTC. Its protein product is CSATQGRYEQYF.